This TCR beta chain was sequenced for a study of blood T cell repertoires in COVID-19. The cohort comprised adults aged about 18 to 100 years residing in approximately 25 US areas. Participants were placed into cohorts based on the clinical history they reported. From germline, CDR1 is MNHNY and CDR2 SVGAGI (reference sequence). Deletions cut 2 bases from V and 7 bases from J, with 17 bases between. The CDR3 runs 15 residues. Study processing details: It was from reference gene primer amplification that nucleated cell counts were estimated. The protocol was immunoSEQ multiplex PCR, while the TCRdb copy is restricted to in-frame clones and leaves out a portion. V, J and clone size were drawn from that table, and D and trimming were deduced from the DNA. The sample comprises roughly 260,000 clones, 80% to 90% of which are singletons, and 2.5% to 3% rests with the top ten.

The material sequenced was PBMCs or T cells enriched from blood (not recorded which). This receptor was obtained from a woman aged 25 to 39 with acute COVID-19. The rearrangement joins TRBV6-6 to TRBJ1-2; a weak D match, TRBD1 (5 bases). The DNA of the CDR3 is TGTGCCAGCAGTTACGGGGGGGGGATAACTATTGGCTACACCTTC. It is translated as CASSYGGGITIGYTF.